This T cell receptor (beta chain) stems from a study of response to subunit inactivated influenza vaccine. Study-level results: New T cells are recruited in small numbers by each seasonal influenza vaccination, according to the authors' suggestion.

V lost 7 bases, J lost 1 base, and 5 bases stayed unmatched. The CDR3 totals 15 residues. In germline, CDR1 is LNHDA, CDR2 SQIVND (reference sequence). In the case of this clonotype: Its antigen is not known.

TCRdb reprocessed the RT-PCR reads via MiXCR and lists one record per CDR3 protein. The table records 500,000 or so distinct CDR3 sequences, about 15% of them present only once. The specimen was CD4+ T cells sorted from PBMCs, collected around 25 months after vaccination. The receptor's source is a man aged 50 to 75 who received an inactivated influenza vaccine. This rearrangement joins TRBV19 to TRBJ2-1; 9 bases line up with TRBD1. The CDR3 region has the DNA TGTGCCAGTACTCCGGGACAGGGTTCCTACAATGAGCAGTTCTTC. It is translated as CASTPGQGSYNEQFF.